These 20 T cell receptor beta chains were sequenced from one sample in a study of CD8+CD57+ T cells in acquired aplastic anemia. Profiles of TCR beta VDJ and CDR3 were generated from a genomic DNA template. TCRdb used MiXCR to reprocess the reads, holding one entry per CDR3 protein. The sample records about 190,000 distinct CDR3 sequences, roughly 56% being singletons. Sequenced sample: sorted CD4+, CD8+, or CD8+CD57+ T cells (not recorded which) from PBMCs. Receptor source: a human donor in good health, serving as a control.

This clonotype came up many times. This sequence joins TRBV7-3 and TRBJ2-3; D possibly corresponds to TRBD2 (5 bases). This CDR3 is 12 amino acids long. V lost 4 bases, J lost 6 bases, and 8 bases lay in between. Per germline, CDR1 SGHTA and CDR2 FQGTGA. CDR3: CASSSTRDTQYF. CDR3 nucleotides: TGTGCCAGCAGCTCTACTAGGGATACGCAGTATTTT.

This clonotype was found many times. This CDR3 reads CASSLIDAGGTQYF. The CDR3 DNA sequence: TGTGCCAGCAGCTTAATCGACGCCGGCGGGACCCAGTACTTC. This chain joins TRBV11-2 and TRBJ2-5; D is undetermined. The V gene's germline CDR1 is SGHAT and CDR2 FQNNGV. This CDR3 is 14 amino acids long. Trimming shortened V by 2 bases and J by 7 bases, and 14 bases separated the two germline ends.

The sample holds many counts of this clonotype. The J gene is TRBJ2-7, the V gene TRBV7-9; the match to TRBD1 covers 8 bases. The CDR3 contains 14 residues. Per germline, CDR1 SEHNR and CDR2 FQNEAQ (reference sequence). V lost 5 bases to trimming and J lost 2 bases; unmatched junction nucleotides: 5. The chain's CDR3 is CASSRDRGTYEQYF. CDR3 coding DNA: TGTGCCAGCAGCCGCGACAGGGGTACCTACGAGCAGTACTTC.

This clonotype was observed many times. J is TRBJ1-5 and V is TRBV28; no definite D call. Trimming cost V 5 bases and J 0 bases, with 5 bases left between them. The germline gives CDR1 MDHEN, CDR2 SYDVKM. The CDR3 runs to 13 residues. The CDR3 coding sequence is TGTGCCAGCAGTCCACATAGCAATCAGCCCCAGCATTTT. It translates to CASSPHSNQPQHF. Together with reference TRBV28 and TRBJ1-5, the CDR3 gives the full variable domain: DVKVTQSSRYLVKRTGEKVFLECVQDMDHENMFWYRQDPGLGLRLIYFSYDVKMKEKGDIPEGYSVSREKKERFSLILESASTNQTSMYLCASSPHSNQPQHFGDGTRLSIL.

Comments on this clonotype: Compared with germline, one end of the junction differs, possibly owing to a read error. This sequence joins TRBV20-1 and TRBJ2-1; D not resolved. CDR1 and CDR2 from the germline V gene are DFQATT and SNEGSKA (reference sequence). This CDR3 region has 16 residues. The CDR3 sequence is CSAPGYTTSSYNERFF. As DNA, the CDR3 is TGCAGTGCCCCTGGTTACACTACGAGCTCCTACAATGAGCGGTTCTTC.

A single count supports this clonotype. The genes are TRBV13 and TRBJ1-1; D is unresolved. The CDR3 covers 15 residues. The V gene's germline CDR1 is PRHDT and CDR2 FYEKMQ (reference sequence). V was cut by 2 bases and J by 0 bases, with 10 bases left in between. CDR3 loop: CASSLMTWMNTEAFF. The DNA of the CDR3 is TGTGCCAGCAGCTTAATGACATGGATGAACACTGAAGCTTTCTTT.

The J gene is TRBJ2-5, the V gene TRBV7-9; TRBD1 matches at 7 bases. The germline gives CDR1 SEHNR, CDR2 FQNEAQ (reference sequence). The CDR3 consists of 11 residues. J lost 12 bases, V lost 1 base, and 2 bases had no gene match. CDR3 DNA sequence: TGTGCCAGCAGCTTAGGGCAGGGGGAGTACTTC. Amino acid sequence: CASSLGQGEYF.

The chain uses TRBV7-2 and TRBJ1-1; tentative D call: TRBD1 (5 bases). Per germline, CDR1 SGHTA and CDR2 FQGNSA. V lost 5 bases, J lost 5 bases, and 18 bases lay in between. CDR3 length: 15 amino acids. CDR3 region: CASSVGSGAGTEAFF. In nucleotides, the CDR3 is TGTGCCAGCAGCGTTGGGAGTGGGGCAGGGACTGAAGCTTTCTTT.

This clonotype was found a few times. V gene TRBV12-3 or TRBV12-4 combines with J gene TRBJ2-3; 7 bases line up with TRBD2. V shed 5 bases, J shed 2 bases, and the junction held 1 base outside the gene matches. The CDR3 covers 13 residues. This CDR3 is CASSSGNTDTQYF. For the CDR3, the DNA is TGTGCCAGCAGTAGCGGGAACACAGATACGCAGTATTTT.

The chain joins TRBV7-2 to TRBJ1-2; tentative D call: TRBD1 (5 bases). The CDR3 has 12 residues. Germline lookup yields CDR1 SGHTA and CDR2 FQGNSA. V lost 5 bases, J lost 8 bases, and 12 bases lay in between. DNA of the CDR3: TGTGCCAGCAGCCGGATGGGGCAAGGCTACACCTTC. Translated: CASSRMGQGYTF.

This chain connects TRBV6-2 or TRBV6-3 to TRBJ2-6, with D unclear. The CDR3 runs to 15 residues. Trimming stripped 0 bases from V and 5 bases from J, with 8 bases between. Looked up from germline, CDR1 is MNHEY and CDR2 is SVGEGT. CDR3 protein: CASSYSDSRANVLTF. The CDR3 coding sequence is TGTGCCAGCAGTTACTCAGATAGCAGGGCCAACGTCCTGACTTTC.

J is TRBJ1-1 and V is TRBV9; weak D call: TRBD1 (6 bases). Germline CDR1 SGDLS, CDR2 YYNGEE. Trimming removed 0 bases from V and 2 bases from J, with 17 bases in between. The length of the CDR3 is 17 residues. CDR3 region: CASSVVPGAPGNTEAFF. The CDR3 DNA follows: TGTGCCAGCAGCGTAGTTCCGGGGGCCCCTGGAAACACTGAAGCTTTCTTT. The variable domain in full, completed from reference TRBV9 and TRBJ1-1, reads DSGVTQTPKHLITATGQRVTLRCSPRSGDLSVYWYQQSLDQGLQFLIQYYNGEERAKGNILERFSAQQFPDLHSELNLSSLELGDSALYFCASSVVPGAPGNTEAFFGQGTRLTVV.

This clonotype was detected only once. The V gene is TRBV7-6, the J gene TRBJ1-6; 9 nucleotides match TRBD1. Germline assignment: CDR1 SGHVS and CDR2 FNYEAQ. CDR3 length equals 16 residues. With V trimmed by 4 bases and J by 7 bases, 8 bases remained unmatched. DNA of the CDR3: TGTGCCAGCAGCTCTGGAACAGGGGGCATGAATTCACCCCTCCACTTT. Protein sequence: CASSSGTGGMNSPLHF.

The rearrangement uses TRBV9 and TRBJ1-3; D is undetermined. The CDR3 is 16 amino acids. V gave up 0 bases and J gave up 0 bases, with 10 bases separating them. Looked up from germline, CDR1 is SGDLS and CDR2 is YYNGEE. CDR3 sequence reads: CASSVGPTGSGNTIYF. The DNA for the CDR3 is TGTGCCAGCAGCGTAGGCCCAACCGGCTCTGGAAACACCATATATTTT.

This clonotype has a count of ten or more. The chain recombines TRBV5-8 with TRBJ2-5, with D possibly matching TRBD1 (6 bases). The length of the CDR3 is 14 residues. CDR1 and CDR2 from the germline V gene are SGHTS and YDEGEE. V lost 3 bases and J lost 5, with 14 bases in between. This CDR3 reads CASSSGAEWETQYF. In DNA form, the CDR3 reads TGTGCCAGCAGCTCAGGGGCCGAATGGGAGACCCAGTACTTC.

The chain recombines TRBV28 with TRBJ2-7; 8 positions agree with TRBD2. The CDR3 extends over 15 amino acids. The germline CDR1 and CDR2 sequences are MDHEN and SYDVKM. V trimming: 4 bases; J trimming: 3 bases; junction bases outside the gene matches: 8. CDR3 sequence (DNA): TGTGCCAGCAGTTACGGGGCCAGCGGGAGCTACGAGCAGTACTTC. It is translated as CASSYGASGSYEQYF. The full variable domain, in which reference TRBV28 and TRBJ2-7 provide the parts outside the CDR3, is DVKVTQSSRYLVKRTGEKVFLECVQDMDHENMFWYRQDPGLGLRLIYFSYDVKMKEKGDIPEGYSVSREKKERFSLILESASTNQTSMYLCASSYGASGSYEQYFGPGTRLTVT.

The V call is TRBV2, the J call TRBJ1-2; no reliable D call. From germline, CDR1 is SNHLY and CDR2 FYNNEI. V was shortened by 3 bases and J by 10 bases, with 21 bases between the two germline ends. This CDR3 contains 15 residues. In nucleotides, the CDR3 is TGTGCCAGCAGTGACATCACCGGGTCCCACGAGGTCTACACCTTC. Its translation is CASSDITGSHEVYTF.

Only a few counts were recorded for this clonotype. The chain couples TRBV2 to TRBJ2-3; 7 positions match TRBD1. Germline V CDR1 and CDR2: SNHLY, FYNNEI. The CDR3 is made up of 14 amino acids. After removal of 5 bases from V and 2 bases from J, the junction contained 4 bases not matched to a gene. The CDR3 DNA is TGTGCCAGCAGTCAGACAGGGACCACAGATACGCAGTATTTT. It specifies CASSQTGTTDTQYF.

The gene calls are TRBV10-2 and TRBJ1-1; D ambiguous. Per the germline V gene, CDR1 is WSHSY and CDR2 is SAAADI. The CDR3 covers 13 residues. With 6 bases removed from V and 0 bases from J, the gap between germline ends came to 8 bases. CDR3 region: CASRARMNTEAFF. DNA of the CDR3: TGCGCCAGCAGGGCACGGATGAACACTGAAGCTTTCTTT.

CDR3 nucleotides: TGCAGTGCCATAGGGCACTTAGGTATGAACACTGAAGCTTTCTTT. Translated, it gives CSAIGHLGMNTEAFF. The chain links TRBV20-1 to TRBJ1-1; D is undetermined. The CDR3 covers 15 residues. Germline V gene lookup returns CDR1 DFQATT and CDR2 SNEGSKA (reference sequence). Trimming removed 6 bases from V and 0 bases from J, with 17 bases in between.